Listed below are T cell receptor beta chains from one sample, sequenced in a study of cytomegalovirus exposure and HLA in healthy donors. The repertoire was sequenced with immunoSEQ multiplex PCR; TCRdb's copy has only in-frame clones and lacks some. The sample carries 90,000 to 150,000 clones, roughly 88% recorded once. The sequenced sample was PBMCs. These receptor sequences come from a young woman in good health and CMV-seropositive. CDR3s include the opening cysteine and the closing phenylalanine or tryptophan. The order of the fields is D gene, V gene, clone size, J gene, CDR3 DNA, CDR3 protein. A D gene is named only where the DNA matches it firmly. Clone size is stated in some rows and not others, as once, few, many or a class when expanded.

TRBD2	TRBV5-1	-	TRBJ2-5	TGCGCCAGCAGCTTGGCACGGGTGGGACTAGCGGGTACCCAAGAGACCCAGTACTTC	CASSLARVGLAGTQETQYF
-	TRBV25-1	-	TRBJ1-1	TGTGCCAGCAGTGTGAGGGGGGGCAGGACCACTGAAGCTTTCTTT	CASSVRGGRTTEAFF
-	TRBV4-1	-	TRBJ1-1	TGCGCCAGCAGCCATGGAAGTGGACAGCAGACCCTCACTGAAGCTTTCTTT	CASSHGSGQQTLTEAFF
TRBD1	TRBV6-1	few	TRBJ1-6	TGTGCCAGCAGTGTTCGGACAGGGGACTCACCCCTCCACTTT	CASSVRTGDSPLHF
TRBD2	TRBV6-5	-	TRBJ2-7	TGTGCCAGCAGTTACACAACGGGGGGGGGCTACGAGCAGTACTTC	CASSYTTGGGYEQYF
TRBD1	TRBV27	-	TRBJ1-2	TGTGCCAGCAGTCCTGACAGGGGCCGACACTATGGCTACACCTTC	CASSPDRGRHYGYTF
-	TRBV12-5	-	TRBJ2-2	TGTGCTAGTGCCCTACTAGCTATGACCGGGGAGCTGTTTTTT	CASALLAMTGELFF
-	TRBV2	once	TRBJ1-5	TGTGCCAGCAGTGAACGGAGTAGCAATCAGCCCCAGCATTTT	CASSERSSNQPQHF
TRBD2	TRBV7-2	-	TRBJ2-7	TGTGCCAGCAGCACTAGCGGGAGGGCGTCGGAGCAGTACTTC	CASSTSGRASEQYF
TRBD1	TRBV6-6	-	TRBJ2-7	TGTGCCAGCAGGGAAACCGGGACAGGGCCTCACGAGCAGTACTTC	CASRETGTGPHEQYF
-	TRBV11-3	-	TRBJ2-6	TGTGCCAGCAGTTCGGGACTCTTTAGCTCTGGGGCCAACGTCCTGACTTTC	CASSSGLFSSGANVLTF
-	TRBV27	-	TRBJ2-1	TGTGCCAGCAGGCATTTCGCGGGTGGGACATACAATGAGCAGTTCTTC	CASRHFAGGTYNEQFF
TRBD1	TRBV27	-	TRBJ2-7	TGTGCCAGCAGACCTGGACAGGGGAGCTCCTACGAGCAGTACTTC	CASRPGQGSSYEQYF
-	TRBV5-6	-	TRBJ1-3	TGTGCCAGCAGCTTGAGTCCCGGACAAACACGGAACACCATATATTTT	CASSLSPGQTRNTIYF
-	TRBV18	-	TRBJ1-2	TGTGCCAGCTCACCCGACTCGGAAGCTAACTATGGCTACACCTTC	CASSPDSEANYGYTF
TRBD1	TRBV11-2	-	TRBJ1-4	TGTGCCAGCAGCTACCGGGACAGCCGGGAAAAACTGTTTTTT	CASSYRDSREKLFF
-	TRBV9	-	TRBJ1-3	TGTGCCAGCAGCGGTACTGGAAACACCATATATTTT	CASSGTGNTIYF
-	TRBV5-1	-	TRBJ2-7	TGCGCCAGCAGCCTAACAGATTCCTACGAGCAGTACTTC	CASSLTDSYEQYF
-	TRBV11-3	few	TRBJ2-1	TGTGCCTCCGGGGAAAGCTCCTACAATGAGCAGTTCTTC	CASGESSYNEQFF
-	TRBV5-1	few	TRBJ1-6	TGCGCCAGCAGCTTTTTGGCCAGAGGGAGTTCACCCCTCCACTTT	CASSFLARGSSPLHF
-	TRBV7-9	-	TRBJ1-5	TGTGCCAGCAGCTTAGGGTACGGGGAAAATCAGCCCCAGCATTTT	CASSLGYGENQPQHF
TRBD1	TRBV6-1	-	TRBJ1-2	TGTGCCAGCATCACGAGGGGGCTTCGTAACTATGGCTACACCTTC	CASITRGLRNYGYTF
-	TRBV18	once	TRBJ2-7	TGTGCCAGCTCACCAATGGCTGGAAGCGCCTACGAGCAGTACTTC	CASSPMAGSAYEQYF
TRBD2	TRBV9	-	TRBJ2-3	TGTGCCAGCAGCGCTAGCGGGGGGGCCAAAGATACGCAGTATTTT	CASSASGGAKDTQYF
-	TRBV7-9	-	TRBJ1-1	TGTGCCAGCAGCAAACACAGGGAAAACACTGAAGCTTTCTTT	CASSKHRENTEAFF
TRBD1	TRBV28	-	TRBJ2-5	TGTGCCAGCAGTCCTGACAGGGGGGGCCAAGAGACCCAGTACTTC	CASSPDRGGQETQYF
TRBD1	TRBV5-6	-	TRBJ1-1	TGTGCCAGCAGCTCCACAGGGGGAATTGAAGCTTTCTTT	CASSSTGGIEAFF
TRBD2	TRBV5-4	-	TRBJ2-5	TGTGCCAGCAGCCCCGGTGGGACTAGCGGCCAAGAGACCCAGTACTTC	CASSPGGTSGQETQYF
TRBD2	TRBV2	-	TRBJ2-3	TGTGCCAGCCATAGCGGGGACGTCACAGATACGCAGTATTTT	CASHSGDVTDTQYF
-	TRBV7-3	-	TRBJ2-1	TGTGCCAGCAGTCCTACCCCGCTAGCGTCCTACAATGAGCAGTTCTTC	CASSPTPLASYNEQFF
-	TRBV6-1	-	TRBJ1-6	TGTGCCAGCAGTGAATTGGGCCTACCCCTCCACTTT	CASSELGLPLHF
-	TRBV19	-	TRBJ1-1	TGTGCCACTACCGCAGGGCGTGAAGCTTTCTTT	CATTAGREAFF
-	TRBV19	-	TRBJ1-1	TGTGCCACTTCGGTCCCAGGGCAAAGGGACACTGAAGCTTTCTTT	CATSVPGQRDTEAFF
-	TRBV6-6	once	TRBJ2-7	TGTGCCAGCAGTTCCTCCAGGGGCGACTACGAGCAGTACTTC	CASSSSRGDYEQYF
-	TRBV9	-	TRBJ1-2	TGTGCCAGCAGCTCCGGCGGCGGCCCTAACTATGGCTACACCTTC	CASSSGGGPNYGYTF
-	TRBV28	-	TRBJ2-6	TGTGCCAGCAGCTCCCCCTTTATCTCTGGGGCCAACGTCCTGACTTTC	CASSSPFISGANVLTF
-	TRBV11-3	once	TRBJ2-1	TGTGCCAGCAGCTTAGGAAGCGGGAATGAGCAGTTCTTC	CASSLGSGNEQFF
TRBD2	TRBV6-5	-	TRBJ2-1	TGTGCCAGCAATGGACTAGCGGGCCATGAGCAGTTCTTC	CASNGLAGHEQFF
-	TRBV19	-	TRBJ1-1	TGTGCCAGTAGGAAACAGGGCCCGAACACTGAAGCTTTCTTT	CASRKQGPNTEAFF
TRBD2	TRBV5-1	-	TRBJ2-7	TGCGCCAGCAGCTTGGGTCTAACGGGAGGTCTCTACGAGCAGTACTTC	CASSLGLTGGLYEQYF
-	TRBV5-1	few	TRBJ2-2	TGCGCCAGCAGCTTGGACACGAGGACCGGGGAGCTGTTTTTT	CASSLDTRTGELFF
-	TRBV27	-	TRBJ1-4	TGTGCCAGCAGTGCAGGGAACGCTAATGAAAAACTGTTTTTT	CASSAGNANEKLFF
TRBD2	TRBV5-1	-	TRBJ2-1	TGCGCCAGCAGCTTGGTAGGACTAGCGGGCAATGAGCAGTTCTTC	CASSLVGLAGNEQFF
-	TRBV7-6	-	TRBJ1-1	TGTGCCAGCAGCTTGGGAGGAATGAACACTGAAGCTTTCTTT	CASSLGGMNTEAFF
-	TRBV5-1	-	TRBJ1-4	TGCGCCAGCAGCCCGACAGGCGCAACTAATGAAAAACTGTTTTTT	CASSPTGATNEKLFF
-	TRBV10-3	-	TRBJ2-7	TGTGCCTCTTCTGGTCTGGAGAGCTCCTACGAGCAGTACTTC	CASSGLESSYEQYF
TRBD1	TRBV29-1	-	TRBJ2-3	TGCAGCGTCGCTACAGGGGGCGCAGATACGCAGTATTTT	CSVATGGADTQYF
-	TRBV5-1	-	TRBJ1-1	TGCGCCAGCACCCCGAGGGCGGACACTGAAGCTTTCTTT	CASTPRADTEAFF
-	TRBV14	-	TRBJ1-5	TGTGCCATTTCCCCGGGGGGGCGCGTTAGCAATCAGCCCCAGCATTTT	CAISPGGRVSNQPQHF
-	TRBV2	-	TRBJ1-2	TGTGCCAGCAGTGAAAGGGCAGGGTCGGTTCTTTTAGCTAACTATGGCTACACCTTC	CASSERAGSVLLANYGYTF
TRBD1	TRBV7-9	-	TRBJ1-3	TGTGCCAGCAGCTTAGTCGGGACAGCCACTGGAAACACCATATATTTT	CASSLVGTATGNTIYF
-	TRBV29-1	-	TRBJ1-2	TGCAGCGTCGACTCTACTGGAGGTGGCTACACCTTC	CSVDSTGGGYTF
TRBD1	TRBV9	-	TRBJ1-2	TGTGCCAGCAGCGCCTCACTACCCTGGACAGGAGATAACTATGGCTACACCTTC	CASSASLPWTGDNYGYTF
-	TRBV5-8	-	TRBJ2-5	TGTGCCAGCAGCTTGGCTGAGACCCAGTACTTC	CASSLAETQYF